Sequencing of this TCR beta chain was carried out in a study of CD8 T cells in ankylosing spondylitis. A single count supports this clonotype. A single record per CDR3 protein comes from TCRdb applying MiXCR to the 5' RACE reads. Of 36,000 or so distinct CDR3 sequences listed, approximately 10% are singletons. The source is a male donor with ankylosing spondylitis. The specimen sequenced was synovial fluid, either unsorted or a sorted T cell fraction (not recorded which).

Written as DNA, the CDR3 is TGTGCCAGCTCACCGGTCGCAGGGGAGGGCAATGAGCAGTTCTTC. It yields the protein CASSPVAGEGNEQFF. The genes are TRBV18 and TRBJ2-1; a possible D gene is TRBD2 (7 bases). The ends were cut back, 3 bases at V and 6 bases at J, with 15 bases in the middle. The CDR3 has 15 residues. Looked up from germline, CDR1 is KGHSH and CDR2 is LQKENI.